These 27 T cell receptor beta chains were sequenced from one sample in a study of blood T cell repertoires in COVID-19 (dated by TCRdb to the early 2020s). The library was made by the immunoSEQ multiplex PCR assay. Sourced from immuneACCESS, this table was stored by TCRdb with only in-frame sequences that have V and J called. A share of the clones is absent; for the studies checked, an unresolved V gene accounts for under half, and the remainder has no known explanation. In this sample the table shows about 240,000 clones, around nine tenths of which occur a single time. The top ten clones comprise 3.5% to 5% of the sample. Sequenced: PBMCs or T cells enriched from blood (not recorded which). The source is a woman under 40 who had recovered from COVID-19.

This clone turned up a few times. The sample has other DNA sequences that encode this CDR3 too. This chain uses TRBV19 with TRBJ2-7; D gene ambiguous. The CDR3 has 14 amino acids. Germline loops: CDR1 LNHDA, CDR2 SQIVND (reference sequence). The V gene lost 1 base and the J gene lost 2 bases, with 9 bases spanning the gap. The CDR3 nucleotides read TGTGCCAGTAGTATAGGAGGCGGAACCTACGAGCAGTACTTC. It translates to CASSIGGGTYEQYF.

V and J are TRBV5-1 and TRBJ2-7; 10 bases fit TRBD1. Germline V CDR1 and CDR2: SGHRS, YFSETQ. Germline trimming cut 0 bases from V and 4 bases from J; bases unmatched to any gene: 10. This CDR3 contains 17 residues. The CDR3 reads CASSLVSVRDRGYEQYF. CDR3 nucleotide sequence: TGCGCCAGCAGCTTGGTCTCGGTTCGGGACAGGGGTTACGAGCAGTACTTC.

This clone occurred a few times. This rearrangement joins TRBV2 to TRBJ2-1; unclear D gene. Trimming stripped 9 bases from V and 10 bases from J, with 25 bases between. The CDR3 totals 15 residues. In germline, CDR1 is SNHLY, CDR2 FYNNEI. This CDR3 is CASNFHFDQRGEQFF. In nucleotides, the CDR3 is TGTGCCAGTAACTTCCACTTCGACCAACGCGGCGAGCAGTTCTTC. The full variable domain, in which reference TRBV2 and TRBJ2-1 provide the parts outside the CDR3, is EPEVTQTPSHQVTQMGQEVILRCVPISNHLYFYWYRQILGQKVEFLVSFYNNEISEKSEIFDDQFSVERPDGSNFTLKIRSTKLEDSAMYFCASNFHFDQRGEQFFGPGTRLTVL.

This sequence joins TRBV18 and TRBJ2-7; TRBD1 aligns across 12 bases. With 6 bases clipped from V and 2 bases from J, the junction kept 14 bases outside the gene matches. CDR1 KGHSH and CDR2 LQKENI come from the germline V gene. This CDR3 has 18 residues. The CDR3 sequence: CASSHRDRGLVLAYEQYF. The DNA of the CDR3 is TGTGCCAGCTCCCACCGGGACAGGGGGCTCGTACTTGCCTACGAGCAGTACTTC.

The V gene is TRBV6-5, the J gene TRBJ1-5; TRBD1 might be the D (6 bases). Trimming pared 8 bases from V and 0 bases from J, leaving 14 bases between. Germline CDR1 MNHEY, CDR2 SVGAGI. This CDR3 contains 15 residues. Written as DNA, the CDR3 is TGTGCCAGCTGCCCAGGGGCCTATAGCAATCAGCCCCAGCATTTT. Protein sequence: CASCPGAYSNQPQHF.

The chain joins TRBV29-1 to TRBJ2-7, with D perhaps matching TRBD1 (6 bases). Germline V CDR1 and CDR2: SQVTM, ANQGSEA. The CDR3 has 13 amino acids. V was shortened by 5 bases and J by 0 bases, with 11 bases between the two germline ends. CDR3 sequence reads: CSVLTGASYEQYF. The CDR3, as DNA: TGCAGCGTTTTGACAGGAGCCTCCTACGAGCAGTACTTC.

The rearrangement uses TRBV28 and TRBJ1-1; no definite D call. There are 16 residues in the CDR3. In germline, CDR1 is MDHEN, CDR2 SYDVKM. Trimming stripped 4 bases from V and 4 bases from J, with 19 bases between. The CDR3 here is CASSYIGGEGSTEAFF. The DNA of the CDR3 is TGTGCCAGCAGTTACATCGGCGGAGAGGGAAGCACTGAAGCTTTCTTT.

The rearrangement links TRBV28 to TRBJ2-2; TRBD2 aligns across 9 bases. The CDR3 spans 17 residues. From germline, CDR1 is MDHEN and CDR2 SYDVKM. The V and J ends lost 0 bases and 0 bases, in that order; junction bases with no gene match: 2. This CDR3 is CASSLWASGTNTGELFF. In nucleotides, the CDR3 is TGTGCCAGCAGTTTATGGGCTAGCGGGACGAACACCGGGGAGCTGTTTTTT.

The chain joins TRBV30 to TRBJ1-2; D is perhaps TRBD1 (6 bases). Germline CDR1 reads GTSNPN; CDR2 reads SVGIG (reference sequence). V lost 4 bases to trimming and J lost 1 base, with 22 bases between them. This CDR3 contains 17 residues. DNA of the CDR3: TGTGCCTGGAAGGACTTCTCACGGGACACCTTTAACTATGGCTACACCTTC. Amino acids: CAWKDFSRDTFNYGYTF.

The chain uses TRBV27 and TRBJ1-6; no clear D gene. Per germline, CDR1 MNHEY and CDR2 SMNVEV (reference sequence). V was shortened by 5 bases and J by 4 bases, with 18 bases between the two germline ends. The CDR3 has 17 amino acids. As DNA, the CDR3 is TGTGCCAGCAGTCCCCTAGATAGCGCCGTGTATAATTCACCCCTCCACTTT. This sequence encodes CASSPLDSAVYNSPLHF.

This clone was observed a single time. The chain is built from TRBV5-6 and TRBJ1-6; 8 nucleotides align to TRBD1. With V trimmed by 0 bases and J by 5 bases, 4 bases remained unmatched. The CDR3 spans 16 residues. The germline gives CDR1 SGHDT, CDR2 YYEEEE. In DNA form, the CDR3 reads TGTGCCAGCAGCTTGGCCGGGACAGGAAATAATTCACCCCTCCACTTT. This sequence encodes CASSLAGTGNNSPLHF.

The chain recombines TRBV5-1 with TRBJ1-1, with 8 bases matching TRBD1. Germline CDR1 and CDR2: SGHRS and YFSETQ. The CDR3 totals 15 residues. After removal of 3 bases from V and 4 bases from J, the junction contained 8 bases not matched to a gene. The CDR3 DNA follows: TGCGCCAGCAGCTCGGAGGGTACAGGGGGCACTGAAGCTTTCTTT. Translation gives CASSSEGTGGTEAFF.

V is TRBV7-2 and J is TRBJ2-5; D unresolved. CDR3 length equals 13 residues. V was pared by 3 bases and J by 7 bases, with 12 bases between. CDR1 is SGHTA, CDR2 FQGNSA, per germline. The CDR3 bases are TGTGCCAGCAGCTTCACGGCAGAGGTGACCCAGTACTTC. Translation: CASSFTAEVTQYF.

The chain couples TRBV30 to TRBJ2-7, with TRBD1 matching 8 bases. The CDR3 extends over 16 amino acids. Germline V lookup: CDR1 GTSNPN, CDR2 SVGIG (reference sequence). The V and J ends lost 3 bases and 4 bases, in that order; junction bases with no gene match: 14. The CDR3 nucleotides read TGTGCCTGGAGGACGGGAAGGACAGGGAGACCTTACGAGCAGTACTTC. As protein: CAWRTGRTGRPYEQYF.

This sequence joins TRBV19 and TRBJ1-2; maybe TRBD1 (6 bases). CDR1 is LNHDA and CDR2 is SQIVND in the germline V gene (reference sequence). CDR3 length: 12 residues. V was shortened by 5 bases and J by 5 bases, with 9 bases between the two germline ends. This CDR3 is CASSGRGYGYTF. The CDR3 DNA sequence: TGTGCCAGTAGTGGCAGGGGTTATGGCTACACCTTC. Full variable domain (remainder filled in from reference TRBV19 and TRBJ1-2): DGGITQSPKYLFRKEGQNVTLSCEQNLNHDAMYWYRQDPGQGLRLIYYSQIVNDFQKGDIAEGYSVSREKKESFPLTVTSAQKNPTAFYLCASSGRGYGYTFGSGTRLTVV.

The rearrangement uses TRBV18 and TRBJ2-2, with 10 bases lining up with TRBD1. V shed 3 bases and J 6 bases; nucleotides not matched to a gene: 13. CDR1 and CDR2 from the germline V gene are KGHSH and LQKENI. The CDR3 sequence is 18 residues long. The CDR3 coding sequence is TGTGCCAGCTCACCTTCCGGGACAGGGGCGAACGACGCCGGGGAGCTGTTTTTT. It specifies CASSPSGTGANDAGELFF.

The rearrangement joins TRBV7-2 to TRBJ1-6; D is uncertain. The CDR3 runs 14 residues. Germline CDR1 and CDR2: SGHTA and FQGNSA. Trimming removed 5 bases at V and 10 bases at J, with 15 bases between. The CDR3 sequence: CASSPSRRGSPLHF. As DNA, the CDR3 is TGTGCCAGCAGCCCTTCGAGGCGGGGATCACCCCTCCACTTT.

The chain carries TRBV5-1 and TRBJ1-5; D may be TRBD1 (6 bases). Germline CDR1 SGHRS, CDR2 YFSETQ. V gave up 2 bases and J gave up 0 bases, with 9 bases separating them. This CDR3 comprises 15 residues. The CDR3 region has the DNA TGCGCCAGCAGCTTTATGACAGGTAGCAATCAGCCCCAGCATTTT. This codes for CASSFMTGSNQPQHF.

The chain is built from TRBV10-3 and TRBJ2-5; D gene unclear. Germline CDR1 is ENHRY and CDR2 is SYGVKD. The CDR3 has 16 residues. V gave up 3 bases and J gave up 1 base, with 15 bases separating them. CDR3 loop: CAISDQATTLQETQYF. CDR3 DNA sequence: TGTGCCATCAGTGACCAAGCGACCACGCTCCAAGAGACCCAGTACTTC.

The V and J genes are TRBV16 and TRBJ1-3; no definite D call. The CDR3 spans 14 residues. The germline CDR1 and CDR2 sequences are KGHSY and FQNENV. Trimming left V 2 bases short and J 0 bases short, with 5 bases between. The CDR3 loop is CASSQPNSGNTIYF. CDR3 sequence (DNA): TGTGCCAGCAGCCAACCAAACTCTGGAAACACCATATATTTT.

V gene TRBV6-6 combines with J gene TRBJ2-2, with 7 bases lining up with TRBD1. J lost 2 bases, V lost 2 bases, and 2 bases had no gene match. Germline values: CDR1 MNHNY, CDR2 SVGAGI (reference sequence). This CDR3 is built from 15 residues. In nucleotides, the CDR3 is TGTGCCAGCAGTTACGACAGGGCTAACACCGGGGAGCTGTTTTTT. Protein sequence: CASSYDRANTGELFF.

The chain carries TRBV7-3 and TRBJ2-5; 9 positions agree with TRBD1. Germline loops: CDR1 SGHTA, CDR2 FQGTGA. The V and J ends lost 1 base and 4 bases, in that order; junction bases with no gene match: 1. The CDR3 is made up of 14 amino acids. CDR3 in amino acids: CASSLNRGRETQYF. The CDR3 DNA is TGTGCCAGCAGCTTAAACAGGGGGCGAGAGACCCAGTACTTC.

The chain is built from TRBV9 and TRBJ1-1; D ambiguous. CDR3 length: 13 residues. Per the germline V gene, CDR1 is SGDLS and CDR2 is YYNGEE. V was shortened by 4 bases and J by 5 bases, with 12 bases between the two germline ends. The CDR3 spells CASSQLTGTEAFF. The DNA of the CDR3 is TGTGCCAGCAGCCAACTGACCGGGACTGAAGCTTTCTTT.

The gene calls are TRBV27 and TRBJ1-2; a possible D gene is TRBD1 (6 bases). The CDR3 has 17 residues. Trimming left V 1 base short and J 6 bases short, with 21 bases between. Germline CDR1 is MNHEY and CDR2 is SMNVEV (reference sequence). The CDR3 reads CASSLLSGNRVTNGYTF. The CDR3 bases are TGTGCCAGCAGTTTATTGTCTGGGAACAGGGTAACTAATGGCTACACCTTC.

Note on this clone: Additional DNA sequences in this sample encode the identical CDR3. This chain joins TRBV18 and TRBJ1-6; possibly TRBD1 for D (5 bases). With 3 bases removed from V and 5 bases from J, the gap between germline ends came to 14 bases. Germline CDR1 is KGHSH and CDR2 is LQKENI. This CDR3 spans 16 amino acids. CDR3 loop: CASSPRQGANNSPLHF. The CDR3 DNA reads TGTGCCAGCTCACCTCGGCAGGGCGCGAATAATTCACCCCTCCACTTT.

V gene TRBV28 combines with J gene TRBJ1-2; 7 bases are a match to TRBD1. Losses at the gene ends were 4 bases for V and 0 bases for J; bases not matched to a gene: 8. The CDR3 spans 16 residues. Per germline, CDR1 MDHEN and CDR2 SYDVKM. The CDR3 coding sequence is TGTGCCAGCAGTTCCCGACAGGGCCTTTCTAACTATGGCTACACCTTC. Translated, it gives CASSSRQGLSNYGYTF.

The chain recombines TRBV24-1 with TRBJ2-5; 13 bases line up with TRBD2. The CDR3 has 16 amino acids. The junction had 6 bases not matched to a gene; V was cut back by 4 bases and J by 5 bases. CDR1 KGHDR and CDR2 SFDVKD come from the germline V gene. In nucleotides, the CDR3 is TGTGCCACCAGTGAAACTAGCGGGAGGGCCGTGGAGACCCAGTACTTC. Its translation: CATSETSGRAVETQYF.